Listed below are T cell receptor beta chains from one sample, sequenced in a study of T-cell memory formation after mild COVID-19. Using its own MiXCR run on the 5' RACE reads, TCRdb lists one record per CDR3 protein. Of just over 400,000 distinct CDR3 sequences listed, 23% are singletons. The sequenced material came from PBMCs or a T cell subset sorted from them (not recorded which). Every receptor here comes from an adult woman who had mild COVID-19 (a few samples of this study predate the infection). Cell type and time point are not known. Both conserved end residues are part of each CDR3. Each record gives: clone size, J gene, D gene, V gene, CDR3 length, CDR3 DNA, CDR3 protein. A D gene is named only where the DNA matches it firmly. The size field is filled for only some rows; it gives once, few, many or a size class.

. | TRBJ1-2 | . | TRBV24-1 | 13 | TGTGCCACCAGTGATCCGGGACAAGTTGTCCACACCTTC | CATSDPGQVVHTF
. | TRBJ2-1 | . | TRBV27 | 15 | TGTGCCAGCAGTACGACTAGTAACTCCTACAATGAGCAGTTCTTC | CASSTTSNSYNEQFF
. | TRBJ2-7 | . | TRBV20-1 | 11 | TGCAGCGTGGACAAGGGTTACGAGCAGTACTTC | CSVDKGYEQYF
. | TRBJ2-4 | TRBD1 | TRBV24-1 | 17 | TGTGCCACCAGTGATCCATCCGGGACAGGGAGCCAAAACATTCAGTACTTC | CATSDPSGTGSQNIQYF
few | TRBJ2-7 | TRBD2 | TRBV20-1 | 14 | TGCAGTGCTAGAGTTGCGGGGGGCTTGTACGAGCAGTACTTC | CSARVAGGLYEQYF
. | TRBJ1-1 | . | TRBV7-3 | 14 | TGTGCCAGCAGCCCACGGCAGGGTAACACTGAAGCTTTCTTT | CASSPRQGNTEAFF
many | TRBJ2-7 | TRBD2 | TRBV5-1 | 19 | TGCGCCAGCAGCTTCGTAAGCGGGGGGGCCTCGGTCGGTCCCTACGAGCAGTACTTC | CASSFVSGGASVGPYEQYF
. | TRBJ1-1 | TRBD1 | TRBV7-9 | 14 | TGTGCCAGCAGCGCGCAGGGGGCATTCACTGAAGCTTTCTTT | CASSAQGAFTEAFF
. | TRBJ2-7 | TRBD1 | TRBV5-6 | 15 | TGTGCCAGCAGGACACAGGGGGCGGTGATCGACGAGCAGTACTTC | CASRTQGAVIDEQYF
. | TRBJ2-3 | . | TRBV5-1 | 15 | TGCGCCAGCAGCTTGGTTTCTGGGAGCACAGATACGCAGTATTTT | CASSLVSGSTDTQYF
. | TRBJ2-3 | TRBD1 | TRBV7-2 | 17 | TGTGCCAGCAGCTTATTTGCTTGGACAGGGGGCACAGATACGCAGTATTTT | CASSLFAWTGGTDTQYF
. | TRBJ1-2 | . | TRBV5-6 | 13 | TGTGCCAGCAGCTTGGCAGGAGTCTATGGCTACACCTTC | CASSLAGVYGYTF
few | TRBJ1-2 | . | TRBV5-1 | 13 | TGCGCCAGCAGCTTACTAACGGGCGCTGGCTACACCTTC | CASSLLTGAGYTF
. | TRBJ2-1 | . | TRBV7-9 | 12 | TGTGCCAGCAGCCTAGCCGGAGCAGCGCAGTTCTTC | CASSLAGAAQFF
. | TRBJ2-3 | . | TRBV9 | 15 | TGTGCCAGCAGCGCGGTGGGCTCTAGCACAGATACGCAGTATTTT | CASSAVGSSTDTQYF
few | TRBJ2-1 | TRBD2 | TRBV7-9 | 14 | TGTGCCAGCAGCTTAGCTCTAGCGGGAAAAGAGCAGTTCTTC | CASSLALAGKEQFF
. | TRBJ2-7 | . | TRBV5-1 | 15 | TGCGCCAGCAGCTTGGGTCCGGGGTCCAACTACGAGCAGTACTTC | CASSLGPGSNYEQYF
many | TRBJ1-5 | TRBD1 | TRBV5-5 | 17 | TGTGCCAGCAGCTCCGGGACAGGGGGTTCGGGCAATCAGCCCCAGCATTTT | CASSSGTGGSGNQPQHF
. | TRBJ2-1 | TRBD2 | TRBV9 | 17 | TGTGCCAGCAGCGTAGGCTCTAGCGGGGGATTATACAATGAGCAGTTCTTC | CASSVGSSGGLYNEQFF
. | TRBJ2-7 | . | TRBV6-2/TRBV6-3 | 13 | TGTGCCAGCAGTTATTTCCCGTCGGGCGAGCAGTACTTC | CASSYFPSGEQYF
few | TRBJ1-1 | . | TRBV7-2 | 15 | TGTGCCAGCAGCTTAATCGGAGGAGTGAACACTGAAGCTTTCTTT | CASSLIGGVNTEAFF
. | TRBJ2-1 | TRBD2 | TRBV28 | 13 | TGTGCCAGCAGATCTAGCGGGAGGTATGAGCAGTTCTTC | CASRSSGRYEQFF
few | TRBJ2-5 | TRBD1 | TRBV7-9 | 14 | TGTGCCAGCAGCTTACGACAGGGGTTAGAGACCCAGTACTTC | CASSLRQGLETQYF
few | TRBJ2-2 | . | TRBV7-6 | 15 | TGTGCCAGCAGCTTAGTAAACTTGAACACCGGGGAGCTGTTTTTT | CASSLVNLNTGELFF
few | TRBJ2-7 | . | TRBV9 | 15 | TGTGCCAGCAGCTGGGACGGGAGTACTAACTACGAGCAGTACTTC | CASSWDGSTNYEQYF
. | TRBJ2-7 | TRBD1 | TRBV9 | 15 | TGTGCCAGCAGCGTAGGACAGGGGGCGTACCACGAGCAGTACTTC | CASSVGQGAYHEQYF
few | TRBJ2-1 | TRBD2 | TRBV27 | 15 | TGTGCCAGCAGTCTCGGGACTAGCAACTACAATGAGCAGTTCTTC | CASSLGTSNYNEQFF
. | TRBJ2-1 | TRBD1 | TRBV6-6 | 16 | TGTGCCAGCAGTAACGCCGGGACAGGGTCTAACAATGAGCAGTTCTTC | CASSNAGTGSNNEQFF
. | TRBJ1-1 | . | TRBV19 | 13 | TGTGCCAGGGCTTCAGGGAAACACACTGAAGCTTTCTTT | CARASGKHTEAFF
. | TRBJ2-7 | TRBD2 | TRBV14 | 18 | TGTGCCAGCAGCCAAGAGAGGACTAGCGTTTTCGGTTCCTACGAGCAGTACTTC | CASSQERTSVFGSYEQYF
few | TRBJ2-7 | TRBD1 | TRBV7-8 | 15 | TGTGCCAGCAGTCACCGGGACAGAGGAGCCTACGAGCAGTACTTC | CASSHRDRGAYEQYF
. | TRBJ2-2 | TRBD2 | TRBV20-1 | 14 | TGCAGTGCTACCGGACTAGATCAGGCCGGGGAGCTGTTTTTT | CSATGLDQAGELFF
. | TRBJ2-7 | . | TRBV5-6 | 13 | TGTGCCAGCAGCAAGGGCCTAGCGCGGGAGCAGTACTTC | CASSKGLAREQYF
. | TRBJ2-5 | . | TRBV7-9 | 17 | TGTGCCAGCAGCACCCAACGCCGGGGACACGCGCAAGAGACCCAGTACTTC | CASSTQRRGHAQETQYF
. | TRBJ1-2 | . | TRBV30 | 12 | TGTGCCTGGAGTGTACAAAACTATGGCTACACCTTC | CAWSVQNYGYTF
. | TRBJ1-5 | . | TRBV6-1 | 8 | TGTGCCAGCAAGCCCCAGCATTTT | CASKPQHF
. | TRBJ2-7 | . | TRBV7-3 | 15 | TGTGCCAGCAGCCCGCGCCAGGGGCCAGTCTACGAGCAGTACTTC | CASSPRQGPVYEQYF
few | TRBJ2-7 | . | TRBV5-4 | 13 | TGTGCCAGCAGCCCGGGGCAGATCCACGAGCAGTACTTC | CASSPGQIHEQYF
. | TRBJ1-4 | . | TRBV3-1 | 13 | TGTGCCAGCAGCCAACCGTTACAAGAAAAACTGTTTTTT | CASSQPLQEKLFF
. | TRBJ1-1 | . | TRBV11-2 | 13 | TGTGCCAGCAGCTTATTGGAGAACACTGAAGCTTTCTTT | CASSLLENTEAFF
. | TRBJ1-5 | . | TRBV12-3/TRBV12-4 | 14 | TGTGCCAGCAGTCGGACAGTTAGCAATCAGCCCCAGCATTTT | CASSRTVSNQPQHF
few | TRBJ1-2 | . | TRBV7-2 | 14 | TGTGCCAGCAGCCAGGAGGCGGGGCTAGGTGGCTACACCTTC | CASSQEAGLGGYTF